This T cell receptor beta chain was identified in a study of shared clonotypes between healthy human individuals. Overall study results and limits: Naive subsets, compared against memory subsets, generally had larger estimated richness values.

On sorted subsets, replicate PCRs used about 200 ng DNA, or around 30,000 T cell genomes. Original processing notes: ImmunoSEQ output lacked quality scores and full-length reads, limiting matched filtering. Profiling relied on immunoSEQ multiplex PCR, and the TCRdb table lists in-frame clones only, not all of them. V, J and clone size were drawn from that table, and D and trimming were deduced from the DNA. The table shows 1.4 million or so clones, with approximately 98.5% occurring only once. V was trimmed by 7 bases and J by 4 bases, leaving 11 bases between them. The CDR3 contains 14 residues. The germline V gene encodes CDR1 MDHEN and CDR2 SYDVKM. Concerning this clone: As yet, its antigen is unknown.

Input material: naive CD4+ T cells sorted from blood. This sample's subset: CD45RA+ positively selected. This clonotype originated in a young man in good health. The V call is TRBV28, the J call TRBJ2-6; no definite D call. This chain's CDR3 is CASTGGLGANVLTF. In nucleotides, the CDR3 is TGTGCCAGCACTGGCGGCCTAGGGGCCAACGTCCTGACTTTC.